The clone carrying this T cell receptor beta chain appeared a single time. CDR1 is LGHNA, CDR2 YSLEER, per germline. The CDR3 sequence is 15 residues long. Trimming cost V 3 bases and J 5 bases, with 16 bases left between them. The sample originates from a study of blood T cell repertoires in COVID-19. Across the study: There were acute and convalescent COVID-19 samples, and they came from the United States, Italy and Spain.

Original methodology: Amplification from reference gene primers served as the basis for estimated nucleated cell counts. Measured with immunoSEQ multiplex PCR; TCRdb has only the in-frame clones, and not every one. V, J and clone size reflect that table, while D and trimming were determined from the DNA. The table records about 80,000 clones, approximately 90% of them present only once. Sequenced material: peripheral blood. This receptor was identified in a man between 65 and 85 years old with active or convalescent COVID-19. V is TRBV4-3 and J is TRBJ2-5, with a weak D call TRBD1 (5 bases). CDR3 amino acids: CASSHGGGAGETQYF. DNA of the CDR3: TGCGCCAGCAGCCATGGTGGCGGTGCAGGGGAGACCCAGTACTTC.